This T cell receptor (beta chain) derives from a study of a mutant IDH1 vaccine in newly diagnosed glioma. This clone has just a few counts. Antigen unknown. Germline V lookup: CDR1 LNHDA, CDR2 SQIVND (reference sequence). The length of the CDR3 is 15 residues. V was pared by 3 bases and J by 0 bases, with 11 bases between. This table comes from immunoSEQ multiplex PCR, and its TCRdb copy is limited to in-frame clones, with some not included. The sample includes tens of thousands of clones, under 90% seen only once; the top ten take roughly 3.5%. Specified time point: week 11, during vaccination. Every vaccine dose comprised 300 ug of mutant IDH1 20-mer peptide plus topical imiquimod.

Sequenced here: PBMCs, sampled from a glioma patient whose treatment included an IDH1 peptide vaccine. The sequence was obtained from a man aged 25-40 years with glioma. The chain employs TRBV19 and TRBJ1-2, with no clear D. DNA of the CDR3: TGTGCCAGTAGTATCTTCCAAGTATCTAACTATGGCTACACCTTC. Its translation is CASSIFQVSNYGYTF.